Listed below are T cell receptor beta chains from one sample, sequenced in a study of monozygotic twins with inflammatory bowel disease. Using the 5' RACE reads, TCRdb records one entry per CDR3 protein without DNA. Its clone listing holds some 200,000 distinct CDR3 sequences. Sequencing input: blood. These TCRs come from a human donor with ulcerative colitis or Crohn's disease, or a healthy co-twin of an affected twin (not recorded which). Each CDR3 is given with its conserved first and last residue. Each record gives: V gene, CDR3 length, J gene, CDR3 protein.

v_gene: TRBV24-1
len: 14
j_gene: TRBJ2-2
CDR3aa: CATSDLRNTGELFF

v_gene: TRBV5-1
len: 13
j_gene: TRBJ1-2
CDR3aa: CASSLQDEGSYTF

v_gene: TRBV20-1
len: 13
j_gene: TRBJ1-5
CDR3aa: CSARSGANQPQHF

v_gene: TRBV10-3
len: 15
j_gene: TRBJ1-2
CDR3aa: CAISPDVSYNYGYTF

v_gene: TRBV29-1
len: 13
j_gene: TRBJ2-3
CDR3aa: CSVEVGITDTQYF

v_gene: TRBV5-1
len: 16
j_gene: TRBJ2-1
CDR3aa: CASSLAGLAGKKEQFF

v_gene: TRBV29-1
len: 14
j_gene: TRBJ2-5
CDR3aa: CSVRGSGDTETQYF

v_gene: TRBV5-4
len: 15
j_gene: TRBJ2-1
CDR3aa: CASSLAWGAYNEQFF

v_gene: TRBV7-2
len: 14
j_gene: TRBJ2-5
CDR3aa: CASSRIAAKETQYF

v_gene: TRBV7-3
len: 15
j_gene: TRBJ1-1
CDR3aa: CASSLQGGMSTEAFF

v_gene: TRBV29-1
len: 15
j_gene: TRBJ2-3
CDR3aa: CSGNYGTGTSDTQYF

v_gene: TRBV4-3
len: 15
j_gene: TRBJ2-7
CDR3aa: CASSQGYGTGYEQYF

v_gene: TRBV7-9
len: 12
j_gene: TRBJ1-2
CDR3aa: CASSFTEDGYTF

v_gene: TRBV7-3
len: 15
j_gene: TRBJ2-3
CDR3aa: CASSFGDRITDTQYF

v_gene: TRBV4-1
len: 15
j_gene: TRBJ2-1
CDR3aa: CASSLRDSLLDEQFF

v_gene: TRBV11-2
len: 15
j_gene: TRBJ2-1
CDR3aa: CASTLQLRGLNEQFF

v_gene: TRBV20-1
len: 13
j_gene: TRBJ2-7
CDR3aa: CSARVQGVYEQYF